What follows is one T cell receptor beta chain and its context. Its target is not known. J lost 6 bases, V lost 1 base, and 9 bases had no gene match. Germline V gene data show CDR1 as SGHRS and CDR2 as YFSETQ. The CDR3 length is 15 residues. The assay was immunoSEQ multiplex PCR, and TCRdb's table has in-frame clones only and misses some. The profile shows 90,000 to 150,000 clones, 85% to 90% of them singletons. These data come from a study of cytomegalovirus exposure and HLA in healthy donors. Study-level background: The roughly 130 validation repertoires used the same platform as the roughly 700 first-cohort repertoires (as reported by a later analysis). Study-level points and caveats: According to a subsequent analysis, TCR clusters from the first cohort were inclined to appear together in the 120 or so validation repertoires.

The sequence derives from a woman under 30 in good health and CMV-seropositive. The sample was PBMCs. This sequence joins TRBV5-1 and TRBJ1-2, with 7 nucleotides matching TRBD1. CDR3 coding DNA: TGCGCCAGCAGCTTGTTAAGCGGAGGGGGCGATGGCTACACCTTC. Translated: CASSLLSGGGDGYTF.